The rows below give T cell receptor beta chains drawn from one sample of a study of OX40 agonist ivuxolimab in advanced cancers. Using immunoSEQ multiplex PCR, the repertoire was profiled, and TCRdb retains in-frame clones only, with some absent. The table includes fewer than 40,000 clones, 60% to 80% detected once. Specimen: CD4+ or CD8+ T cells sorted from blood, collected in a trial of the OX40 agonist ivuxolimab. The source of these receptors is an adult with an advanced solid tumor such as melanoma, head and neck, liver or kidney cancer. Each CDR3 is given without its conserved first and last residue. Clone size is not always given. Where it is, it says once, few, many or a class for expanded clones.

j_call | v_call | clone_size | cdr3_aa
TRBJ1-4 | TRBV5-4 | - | ASSRGQLEEKLF
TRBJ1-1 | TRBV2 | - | ASSETNTEAF
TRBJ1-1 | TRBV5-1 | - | ASSTAGTPHMGAF
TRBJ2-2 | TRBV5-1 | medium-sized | ASSGGENTGELF
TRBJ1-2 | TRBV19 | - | ASSRDRGYGYT
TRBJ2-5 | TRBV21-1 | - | ASSKVPPGLPGGGPLETQY
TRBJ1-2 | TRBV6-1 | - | ASSPQGLGYGYT
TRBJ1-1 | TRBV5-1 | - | ASSLSGRDETEAF
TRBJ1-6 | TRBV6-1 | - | ASSELDGALYNSPLH
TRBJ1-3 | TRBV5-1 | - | ASSLDRVGNTIY
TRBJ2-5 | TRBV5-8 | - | ASSLAGNRGTQY
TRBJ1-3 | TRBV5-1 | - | ASGGDGYSGNTIY
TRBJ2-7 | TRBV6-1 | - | ASIYSSPRRYEQY
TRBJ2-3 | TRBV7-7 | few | ASSLLMQDTQY
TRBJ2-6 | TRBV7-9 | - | ASRAPGANVLT
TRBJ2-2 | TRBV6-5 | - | ASEKRGNTGELF
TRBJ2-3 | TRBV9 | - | ASSSNSYTQY
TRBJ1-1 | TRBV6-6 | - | ASSPPDRGAAEAF
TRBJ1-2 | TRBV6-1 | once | ASSASGIYGYT
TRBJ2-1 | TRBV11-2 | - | ASAQRGAHNEQF
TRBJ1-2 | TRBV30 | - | ACYEWDGYT
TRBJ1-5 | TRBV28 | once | ASTTLTISNQPQH
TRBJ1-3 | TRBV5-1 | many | ASSIGTGQNTIY
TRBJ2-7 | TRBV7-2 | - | ASSLMYEQY
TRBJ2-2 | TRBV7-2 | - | ASSTLGAGAITGELF
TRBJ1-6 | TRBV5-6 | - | ASSFFSVGSYNSPLH
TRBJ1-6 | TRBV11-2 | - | ASSFGSQDYNSPLH
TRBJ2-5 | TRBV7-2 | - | ASSLAGVVVGETQY
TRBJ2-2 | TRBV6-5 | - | ASSYSGTNTGELF
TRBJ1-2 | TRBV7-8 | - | ASSLEPLDGYT
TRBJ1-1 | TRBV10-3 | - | AISESRLSGVNTEAF
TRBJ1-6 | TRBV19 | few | ASSIGRGDNSPLH
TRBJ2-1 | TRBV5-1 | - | ASALRLLDNNEQF
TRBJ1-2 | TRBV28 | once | ASSTQIYGYT
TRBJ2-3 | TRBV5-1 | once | ACTERGSTDTQY
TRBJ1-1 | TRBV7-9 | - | ASSLGGQQAF
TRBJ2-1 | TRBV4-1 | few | ASSPTDTSGVSYNEQF
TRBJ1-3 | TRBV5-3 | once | ARSDRVSGNTIY
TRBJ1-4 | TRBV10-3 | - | AISEGQFNEKLF
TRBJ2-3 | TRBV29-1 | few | STGQGRSTDTQY
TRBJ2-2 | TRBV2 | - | ASMSGAGELF
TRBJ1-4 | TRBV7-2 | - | ASSFGGTTNEKLF
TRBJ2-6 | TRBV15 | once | ATSRDGGGSSGANVLT
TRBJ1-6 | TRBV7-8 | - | ASNNQGVDSPLH
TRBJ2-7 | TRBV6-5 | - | ASRNRDGSYEQY
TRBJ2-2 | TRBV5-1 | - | ASSQGDSTGELF
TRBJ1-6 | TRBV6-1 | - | ASSPPGNSPLH
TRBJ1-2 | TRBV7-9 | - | ASTRRGGTSGYT
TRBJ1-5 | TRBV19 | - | ASRDRAYSNQPQH
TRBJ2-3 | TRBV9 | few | ASSVQGSDTQY
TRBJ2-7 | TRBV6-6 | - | ASSLTGAPGEQY
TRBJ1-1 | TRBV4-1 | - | ASSQAMEMGTEAF
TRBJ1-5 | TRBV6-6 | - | ASSPWDGNSNQPQH
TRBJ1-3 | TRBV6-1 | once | ASSGGLTQNTIY
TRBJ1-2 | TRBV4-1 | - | ASSQIGQGANYGYT
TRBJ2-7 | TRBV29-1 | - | SVLQGYEQY
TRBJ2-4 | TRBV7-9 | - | ASSPGQPGSIQY
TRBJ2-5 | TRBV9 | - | ASSRGQTQETQY
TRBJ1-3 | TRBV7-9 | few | ASSLAGAGNTIY
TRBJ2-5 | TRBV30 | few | ASESRGQETQY